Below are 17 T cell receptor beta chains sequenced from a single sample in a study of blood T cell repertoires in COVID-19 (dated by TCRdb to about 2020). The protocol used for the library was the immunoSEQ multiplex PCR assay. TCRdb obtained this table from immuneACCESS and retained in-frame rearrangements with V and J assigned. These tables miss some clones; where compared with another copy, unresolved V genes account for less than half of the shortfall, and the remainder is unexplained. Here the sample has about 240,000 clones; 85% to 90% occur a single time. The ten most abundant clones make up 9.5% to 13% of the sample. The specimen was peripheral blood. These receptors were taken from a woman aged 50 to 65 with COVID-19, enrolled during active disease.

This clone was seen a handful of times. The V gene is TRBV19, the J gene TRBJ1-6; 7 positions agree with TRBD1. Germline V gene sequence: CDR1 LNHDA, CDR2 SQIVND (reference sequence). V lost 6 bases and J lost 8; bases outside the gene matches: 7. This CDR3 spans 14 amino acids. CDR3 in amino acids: CASSPTGYDSPLHF. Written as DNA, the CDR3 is TGTGCCAGTAGCCCGACAGGGTATGATTCACCCCTCCACTTT.

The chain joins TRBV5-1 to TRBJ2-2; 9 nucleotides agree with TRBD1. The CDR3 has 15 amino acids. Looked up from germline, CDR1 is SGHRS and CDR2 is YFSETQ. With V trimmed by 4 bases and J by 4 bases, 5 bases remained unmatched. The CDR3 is CASSTGQGPTGELFF. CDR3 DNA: TGCGCCAGCAGCACGGGACAGGGACCCACCGGGGAGCTGTTTTTT.

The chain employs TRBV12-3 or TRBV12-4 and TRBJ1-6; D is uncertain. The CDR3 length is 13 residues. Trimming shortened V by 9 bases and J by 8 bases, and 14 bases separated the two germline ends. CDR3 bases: TGTGCCAGTTTTCGTTCCTTTCATTCACCCCTCCACTTT. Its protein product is CASFRSFHSPLHF.

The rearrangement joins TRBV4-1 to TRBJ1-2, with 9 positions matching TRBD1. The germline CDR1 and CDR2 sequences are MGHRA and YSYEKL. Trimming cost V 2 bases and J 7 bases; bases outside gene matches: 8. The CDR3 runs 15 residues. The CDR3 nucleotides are TGCGCCAGCAGCCAACCGACAGGGGGAAGGGGTGGCTACACCTTC. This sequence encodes CASSQPTGGRGGYTF.

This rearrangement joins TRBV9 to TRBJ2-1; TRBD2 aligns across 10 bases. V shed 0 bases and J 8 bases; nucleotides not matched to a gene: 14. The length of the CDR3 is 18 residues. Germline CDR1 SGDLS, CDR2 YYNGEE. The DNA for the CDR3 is TGTGCCAGCAGCGTAGCTACTTCACAGAGACTAGCGGGCCATGAGCAGTTCTTC. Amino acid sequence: CASSVATSQRLAGHEQFF.

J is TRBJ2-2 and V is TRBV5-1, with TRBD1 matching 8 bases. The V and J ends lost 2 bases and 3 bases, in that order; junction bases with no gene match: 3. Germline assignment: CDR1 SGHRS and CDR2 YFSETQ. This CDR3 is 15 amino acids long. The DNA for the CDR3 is TGCGCCAGCAGCTTACAGGGGGTCGACACCGGGGAGCTGTTTTTT. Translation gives CASSLQGVDTGELFF.

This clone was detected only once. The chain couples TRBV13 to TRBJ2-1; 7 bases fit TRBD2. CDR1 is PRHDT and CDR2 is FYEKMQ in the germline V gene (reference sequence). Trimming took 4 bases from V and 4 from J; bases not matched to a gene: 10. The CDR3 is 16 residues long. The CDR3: CASSSMTRAGYNEQFF. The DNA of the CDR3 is TGTGCCAGCAGCTCCATGACAAGAGCGGGATACAATGAGCAGTTCTTC.

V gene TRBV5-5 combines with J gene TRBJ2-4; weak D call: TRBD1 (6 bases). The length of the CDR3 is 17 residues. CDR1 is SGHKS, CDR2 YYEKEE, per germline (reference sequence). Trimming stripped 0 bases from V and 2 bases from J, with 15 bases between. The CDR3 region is CASSLGRTGWPKNIQYF. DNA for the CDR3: TGTGCCAGCAGCTTGGGTCGCACAGGGTGGCCCAAAAACATTCAGTACTTC. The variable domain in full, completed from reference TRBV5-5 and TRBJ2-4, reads DAGVTQSPTHLIKTRGQQVTLRCSPISGHKSVSWYQQVLGQGPQFIFQYYEKEERGRGNFPDRFSARQFPNYSSELNVNALLLGDSALYLCASSLGRTGWPKNIQYFGAGTRLSVL.

CDR3 amino acids: CASSQDLYSETQYF. CDR3 nucleotide sequence: TGTGCCAGCAGCCAAGATCTGTACTCAGAGACCCAGTACTTC. V is TRBV3-1 (or the pseudogene TRBV3-2) and J is TRBJ2-5, with no clear D. CDR1 is LGHDT, CDR2 YNNKEL, per germline (reference sequence). The V end lost 0 bases, the J end lost 4 bases, and 9 bases lay between the germline ends. This CDR3 spans 14 amino acids.

The CDR3 coding sequence is TGCGCCAGCAGTGAGTGGCTTCTTGAGGAGACTGAAGCTTTCTTT. Translated, it gives CASSEWLLEETEAFF. The chain uses TRBV10-2 and TRBJ1-1, with D uncertain. The germline CDR1 and CDR2 sequences are WSHSY and SAAADI. This CDR3 has 15 amino acids. V lost 1 base to trimming and J lost 5 bases, with 14 bases between them.

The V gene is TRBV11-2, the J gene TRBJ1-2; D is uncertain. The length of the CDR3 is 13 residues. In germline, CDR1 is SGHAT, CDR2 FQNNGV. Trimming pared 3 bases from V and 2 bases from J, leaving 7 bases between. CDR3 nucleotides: TGTGCCAGCAGCTTGGAGTTGAACTATGGCTACACCTTC. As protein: CASSLELNYGYTF.

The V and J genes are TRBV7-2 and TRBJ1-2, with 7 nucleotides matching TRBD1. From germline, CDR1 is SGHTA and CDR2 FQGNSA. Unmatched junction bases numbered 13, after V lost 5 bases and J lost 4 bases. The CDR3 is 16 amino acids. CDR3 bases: TGTGCCAGCAGCGAGAGGGGACAGCTCCATATCTATGGCTACACCTTC. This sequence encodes CASSERGQLHIYGYTF.

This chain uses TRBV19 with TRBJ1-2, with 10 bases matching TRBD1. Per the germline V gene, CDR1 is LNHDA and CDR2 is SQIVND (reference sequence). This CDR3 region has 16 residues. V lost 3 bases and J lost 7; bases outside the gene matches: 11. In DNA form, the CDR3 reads TGTGCCAGTAGTATCCGGGACAGGGGAGGATCAGTTGGCTACACCTTC. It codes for CASSIRDRGGSVGYTF.

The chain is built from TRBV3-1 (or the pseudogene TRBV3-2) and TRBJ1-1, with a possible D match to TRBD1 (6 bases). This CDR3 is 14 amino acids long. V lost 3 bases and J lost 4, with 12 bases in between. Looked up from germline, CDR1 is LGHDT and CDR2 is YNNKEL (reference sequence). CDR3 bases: TGTGCCAGCAGCCAGCGGGGGGCTACCACTGAAGCTTTCTTT. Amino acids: CASSQRGATTEAFF.

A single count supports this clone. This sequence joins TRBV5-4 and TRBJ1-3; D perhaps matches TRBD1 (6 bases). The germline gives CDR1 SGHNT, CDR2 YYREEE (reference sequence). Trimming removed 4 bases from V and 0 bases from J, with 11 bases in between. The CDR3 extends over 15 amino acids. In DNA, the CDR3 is TGTGCCAGCAGCCAGGGGAGTAACTCTGGAAACACCATATATTTT. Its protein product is CASSQGSNSGNTIYF.

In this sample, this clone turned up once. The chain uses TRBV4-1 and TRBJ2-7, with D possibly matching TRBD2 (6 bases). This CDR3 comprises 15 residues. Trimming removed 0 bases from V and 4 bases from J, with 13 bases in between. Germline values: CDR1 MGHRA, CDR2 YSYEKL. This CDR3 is CASSQDGGEAYEQYF. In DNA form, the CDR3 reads TGCGCCAGCAGCCAAGACGGTGGGGAGGCGTACGAGCAGTACTTC.

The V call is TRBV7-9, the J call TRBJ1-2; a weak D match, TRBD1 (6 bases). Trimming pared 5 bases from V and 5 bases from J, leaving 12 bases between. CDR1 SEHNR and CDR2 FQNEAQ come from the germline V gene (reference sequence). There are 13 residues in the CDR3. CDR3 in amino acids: CASSPAGAYGYTF. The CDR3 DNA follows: TGTGCCAGCAGCCCGGCGGGGGCGTATGGCTACACCTTC.